The T cell receptor (beta chain) under discussion was sequenced for a study of T cells expressing NK-cell markers. Germline-derived CDR1 and CDR2 are MRHNA and SNTAGT. The CDR3 consists of 14 residues. TCRdb reworked the 5' RACE reads into one entry per CDR3 protein, no DNA. The table counts approximately 440,000 distinct CDR3 sequences; 1.4% to 1.5% lies in the top ten. This clonotype was obtained from a woman aged 50 to 60 in good health. The chain recombines TRBV6-4 with TRBJ2-1. The sample consisted of blood T cells: a sorted CD56 or NKG2C T cell subset, CD4+ or CD8+ T cells, or bulk PBMC T cells (not recorded which). The CDR3 reads CASSAESSYNEQFF.